These 3 T cell receptor beta chains were all obtained from the same sample, sequenced in a study of cytomegalovirus exposure and HLA in healthy donors. Amplification used 60 Vbeta primers and 13 Jbeta primers. Only in-frame clones appear in the TCRdb table, and some are missing; sequencing was by immunoSEQ multiplex PCR. The repertoire holds roughly 180,000 clones, with roughly 78% as singletons. Specimen: PBMCs. The receptor source for this set is a woman between 50 and 59 years old in good health and CMV-seropositive.

This sequence joins TRBV19 and TRBJ2-1, with D perhaps matching TRBD2 (5 bases). There are 16 residues in the CDR3. V lost 0 bases and J lost 5, with 14 bases in between. Germline V lookup: CDR1 LNHDA, CDR2 SQIVND (reference sequence). CDR3 protein: CASSIDRGLINNEQFF. The CDR3 DNA sequence: TGTGCCAGTAGTATAGATCGCGGGCTGATCAACAATGAGCAGTTCTTC.

This chain uses TRBV10-3 with TRBJ2-3, with unresolved D. Per the germline V gene, CDR1 is ENHRY and CDR2 is SYGVKD. The CDR3 covers 13 residues. V was cut by 10 bases and J by 1 base, with 12 bases left in between. The CDR3, as DNA: TGTGCCACCCAGTCTGAAGGCACAGATACGCAGTATTTT. Its protein is CATQSEGTDTQYF.

The rearrangement links TRBV9 to TRBJ1-2; 7 positions match TRBD1. Unmatched junction bases numbered 5, after V lost 1 base and J lost 2 bases. The length of the CDR3 is 15 residues. Germline values: CDR1 SGDLS, CDR2 YYNGEE. The chain's CDR3 is CASSVFTGANYGYTF. Here the CDR3 DNA reads TGTGCCAGCAGCGTATTCACAGGGGCGAACTATGGCTACACCTTC.